A single sample gave rise to the 27 T cell receptor beta chains below, sequenced in a study of blood T cell repertoires in COVID-19. This table comes from immunoSEQ multiplex PCR, and its TCRdb copy is limited to in-frame clones, with some not included. The sample lists roughly 500,000 clones; 70% to 90% were seen once. The sequenced material came from PBMCs or T cells enriched from blood (not recorded which). These receptors were collected from a woman aged 40-49 years who had recovered from COVID-19.

This chain joins TRBV6-5 and TRBJ1-2; D is perhaps TRBD1 (5 bases). Deletions cut 7 bases from V and 4 bases from J, with 10 bases between. The CDR3 spans 12 residues. The V gene's germline CDR1 is MNHEY and CDR2 SVGAGI. The CDR3 region is CASTGGGYGYTF. The DNA for the CDR3 is TGTGCCAGCACGGGGGGGGGCTATGGCTACACCTTC.

This chain links TRBV4-3 with TRBJ2-2; 9 bases match TRBD2. J gave up 6 bases and V 0 bases, and 8 bases lay outside the gene matches. The CDR3 totals 17 residues. From germline, CDR1 is LGHNA and CDR2 YSLEER. The CDR3 DNA is TGCGCCAGCAGCCAAGAACCAGCGGGAGGTTTTGCCGGGGAGCTGTTTTTT. Translating gives CASSQEPAGGFAGELFF.

V and J are TRBV4-2 and TRBJ1-1; 7 nucleotides agree with TRBD1. The V gene end was trimmed by 5 bases and the J gene end by 2 bases; junction bases not matched to a gene: 11. The germline V gene has CDR1 LGHNA and CDR2 YNFKEQ. The CDR3 contains 16 residues. DNA for the CDR3: TGTGCCAGCAGCTCCCAGGGGGGACAGAGAAACACTGAAGCTTTCTTT. It specifies CASSSQGGQRNTEAFF.

CDR3 protein: CASSHPGGGLLLAKNIQYF. The CDR3 DNA follows: TGCGCCAGCAGCCATCCCGGGGGGGGACTTTTATTAGCCAAAAACATTCAGTACTTC. The genes are TRBV4-3 and TRBJ2-4, with 8 bases lining up with TRBD2. The CDR3 is made up of 19 amino acids. Per the germline V gene, CDR1 is LGHNA and CDR2 is YSLEER. Unmatched junction bases numbered 13, after V lost 3 bases and J lost 0 bases.

The chain employs TRBV19 and TRBJ1-2; TRBD1 matches 8 bases. Trimming took 6 bases from V and 2 from J; bases not matched to a gene: 5. This CDR3 comprises 14 residues. Germline CDR1 is LNHDA and CDR2 is SQIVND (reference sequence). The CDR3 nucleotides are TGTGCCAGTAGGGGGACAGGCCGAAACTATGGCTACACCTTC. Its protein product is CASRGTGRNYGYTF.

The J gene is TRBJ1-4, the V gene TRBV15; D not resolved. CDR3 length: 15 residues. Germline lookup yields CDR1 LNHNV and CDR2 YYDKDF (reference sequence). V was shortened by 1 base and J by 1 base, with 7 bases between the two germline ends. DNA for the CDR3: TGTGCCACCAGCAGAGTGCCAGGAACTAATGAAAAACTGTTTTTT. Amino acid sequence: CATSRVPGTNEKLFF.

The chain has TRBV19 and TRBJ1-1; no firm D call. Germline V gene data show CDR1 as LNHDA and CDR2 as SQIVND (reference sequence). Trimming pared 5 bases from V and 1 base from J, leaving 17 bases between. This CDR3 region has 16 residues. The CDR3 nucleotides read TGTGCCAGTAGTCCGCAACTCGACTTCCAGAACACTGAAGCTTTCTTT. Translated, it gives CASSPQLDFQNTEAFF.

This clone was seen more than once but under ten times. The CDR3 DNA reads as TGTGCCAGCAGCTTGGAGGGGTTGAGCGAAAAACTGTTTTTT. It yields the protein CASSLEGLSEKLFF. The chain is built from TRBV5-4 and TRBJ1-4; D might be TRBD1 (5 bases). There are 14 residues in the CDR3. Germline CDR1 reads SGHNT; CDR2 reads YYREEE (reference sequence). V lost 0 bases to trimming and J lost 8 bases, with 11 bases between them.

The chain employs TRBV20-1 and TRBJ1-1; TRBD1 might be the D (6 bases). The V gene's germline CDR1 is DFQATT and CDR2 SNEGSKA (reference sequence). V was shortened by 3 bases and J by 5 bases, with 19 bases between the two germline ends. This CDR3 has 15 amino acids. The CDR3 nucleotides are TGCAGTGCTAGTTTTGGGGGGGGCAGAGGGACTGAAGCTTTCTTT. Amino acid sequence: CSASFGGGRGTEAFF.

The J gene is TRBJ1-6, the V gene TRBV11-2, with no clear D. Germline CDR1 SGHAT, CDR2 FQNNGV. Trimming left V 4 bases short and J 7 bases short, with 11 bases between. This CDR3 is built from 14 residues. CDR3 DNA: TGTGCCAGCAGCTCCTCAGGAACAAATTCACCCCTCCACTTT. Protein: CASSSSGTNSPLHF.

V and J are TRBV4-3 and TRBJ2-3, with TRBD2 matching over 10 bases. This CDR3 is 15 amino acids long. Germline V lookup: CDR1 LGHNA, CDR2 YSLEER. The J segment lost 6 bases and the V segment lost 3 bases, leaving 6 bases of the junction unmatched. CDR3 in amino acids: CASSQDSGRHDTQYF. CDR3 sequence (DNA): TGCGCCAGCAGCCAGGATAGCGGGAGGCATGATACGCAGTATTTT.

This clone came up once. The chain couples TRBV5-1 to TRBJ2-1, with 9 bases fitting TRBD2. Per germline, CDR1 SGHRS and CDR2 YFSETQ. The CDR3 is 16 amino acids. The ends lost 4 bases at V and 0 bases at J; junction bases unmatched: 5. The CDR3 here is CASSPLSGGSYNEQFF. Here the CDR3 DNA reads TGCGCCAGCAGCCCCCTTAGCGGGGGCTCCTACAATGAGCAGTTCTTC.

J is TRBJ2-5 and V is TRBV5-1, with TRBD1 identical over 10 bases. V lost 4 bases, J lost 5 bases, and 8 bases stayed unmatched. Germline V CDR1 and CDR2: SGHRS, YFSETQ. This CDR3 has 15 amino acids. CDR3 nucleotide sequence: TGCGCCAGCAGCCCGGGACAGGGGAGCGTGGAGACCCAGTACTTC. Protein product: CASSPGQGSVETQYF.

V and J are TRBV28 and TRBJ1-1, with TRBD1 as a possible D gene (6 bases). There are 16 residues in the CDR3. Germline CDR1 is MDHEN and CDR2 is SYDVKM. With 8 bases removed from V and 4 bases from J, the gap between germline ends came to 23 bases. For the CDR3, the DNA is TGTGCCAGCCCAAAGAAACAGGGTGCTGGAGGCACTGAAGCTTTCTTT. Translated, it gives CASPKKQGAGGTEAFF.

This chain joins TRBV13 and TRBJ2-1; TRBD2 might be the D (5 bases). This CDR3 comprises 17 residues. Trimming stripped 2 bases from V and 0 bases from J, with 14 bases between. Looked up from germline, CDR1 is PRHDT and CDR2 is FYEKMQ (reference sequence). This CDR3 reads CASSLQRESSSYNEQFF. The CDR3 DNA is TGTGCCAGCAGCTTACAGAGGGAGAGTAGCTCCTACAATGAGCAGTTCTTC.

The chain joins TRBV4-1 to TRBJ1-6, with a tentative D call TRBD1 (5 bases). Germline CDR1 reads MGHRA; CDR2 reads YSYEKL. The CDR3 has 16 amino acids. V lost 2 bases and J 5 bases, leaving 13 bases between the germline ends. The CDR3 DNA follows: TGCGCCAGCAGCCAACTTCCGGGACTCAATAATTCACCCCTCCACTTT. This encodes CASSQLPGLNNSPLHF.

This clone came up once. The identical CDR3 is also encoded by other nucleotide sequences in the sample. The chain joins TRBV5-1 to TRBJ2-3, with D possibly being TRBD1 (6 bases). The V gene lost 0 bases and the J gene lost 1 base, with 6 bases spanning the gap. Germline V gives CDR1 SGHRS, CDR2 YFSETQ. The CDR3 is 14 amino acids. CDR3 nucleotides: TGCGCCAGCAGCTTGGGGACAGGCACAGATACGCAGTATTTT. It specifies CASSLGTGTDTQYF.

This rearrangement joins TRBV27 to TRBJ2-3, with a weak D call TRBD1 (6 bases). The CDR3 spans 16 residues. V was trimmed by 0 bases and J by 0 bases, leaving 10 bases between them. The germline V gene encodes CDR1 MNHEY and CDR2 SMNVEV (reference sequence). The CDR3 is CASSLSSGTSTDTQYF. DNA for the CDR3: TGTGCCAGCAGTTTATCGTCCGGGACAAGCACAGATACGCAGTATTTT.

CDR3 protein: CASSSQGGAYEQYF. CDR3 nucleotides: TGTGCCAGCAGCTCTCAGGGAGGGGCCTACGAGCAGTACTTC. This chain links TRBV7-2 with TRBJ2-7; 7 nucleotides agree with TRBD2. The CDR3 extends over 14 amino acids. Germline V gives CDR1 SGHTA, CDR2 FQGNSA. After removal of 4 bases from V and 2 bases from J, the junction contained 5 bases not matched to a gene.

The chain is built from TRBV5-6 and TRBJ2-3; 8 bases align to TRBD1. V dropped 2 bases and J dropped 0; count of bases not matched to a gene: 5. Germline values: CDR1 SGHDT, CDR2 YYEEEE. The CDR3 sequence is 16 residues long. CDR3 sequence (DNA): TGTGCCAGCAGCTTACGGACAGGGAGAAGCACAGATACGCAGTATTTT. Encoded protein: CASSLRTGRSTDTQYF.

The chain uses TRBV4-2 and TRBJ2-5; TRBD2 matches 14 bases. V shed 0 bases and J 5 bases; nucleotides not matched to a gene: 11. CDR1 and CDR2 from the germline V gene are LGHNA and YNFKEQ. This CDR3 is built from 19 residues. CDR3 region: CASSQDLTSGRASGETQYF. The CDR3 coding sequence is TGTGCCAGCAGCCAAGACCTGACTAGCGGGAGGGCCTCTGGTGAGACCCAGTACTTC.

This clone was seen more than once but under ten times. Here the CDR3 reads CASSLIDTLNTEAFF. CDR3 DNA sequence: TGTGCCAGCAGCCTCATTGACACCCTGAACACTGAAGCTTTCTTT. The V gene is TRBV5-4, the J gene TRBJ1-1; unclear D gene. This CDR3 is 15 amino acids long. Trimming stripped 4 bases from V and 0 bases from J, with 13 bases between. Germline V gene sequence: CDR1 SGHNT, CDR2 YYREEE (reference sequence).

The V gene is TRBV12-3 or TRBV12-4, the J gene TRBJ2-5, with D possibly matching TRBD1 (5 bases). Trimming left V 2 bases short and J 5 bases short, with 9 bases between. CDR3 length equals 13 residues. CDR3 nucleotide sequence: TGTGCCAGCAGTTTAAGGGGTGGGGAGACCCAGTACTTC. Residues: CASSLRGGETQYF.

The gene calls are TRBV4-3 and TRBJ2-1; the D is unclear. This CDR3 has 14 residues. Trimming removed 4 bases from V and 4 bases from J, with 11 bases in between. Germline CDR1 is LGHNA and CDR2 is YSLEER. CDR3 region: CASSLSTEYNEQFF. The CDR3 DNA sequence: TGCGCCAGCAGCCTATCTACTGAATACAATGAGCAGTTCTTC.

CDR3 amino acids: CASGLPASYEQYF. DNA for the CDR3: TGTGCCAGCGGACTACCCGCTTCCTACGAGCAGTACTTC. J is TRBJ2-7 and V is TRBV7-8; possible D gene TRBD2, 6 bases. V was pared by 8 bases and J by 1 base, with 12 bases between. This CDR3 spans 13 amino acids. Germline V lookup: CDR1 SGHVS, CDR2 FQNEAQ.

The chain combines TRBV11-3 with TRBJ1-4; 7 nucleotides match TRBD1. In germline, CDR1 is SGHNT, CDR2 YENEEA. After removal of 3 bases from V and 8 bases from J, the junction contained 6 bases not matched to a gene. The CDR3 length is 14 residues. The CDR3 loop is CASSFRGKDEKLFF. The DNA of the CDR3 is TGTGCCAGCAGCTTCAGGGGGAAGGACGAAAAACTGTTTTTT.

The J gene is TRBJ1-1, the V gene TRBV28; D perhaps matches TRBD1 (5 bases). Germline V CDR1 and CDR2: MDHEN, SYDVKM. V dropped 3 bases and J dropped 3 bases, with 11 bases sitting between them. CDR3 size: 14 residues. CDR3 sequence reads: CASSLEGRDTEAFF. CDR3 bases: TGTGCCAGCAGTTTGGAGGGGAGAGACACTGAAGCTTTCTTT.